This T cell receptor (beta chain) derives from a study of OX40 agonist ivuxolimab in advanced cancers. Overall study: Ivuxolimab is an agonistic anti-OX40 (CD134) antibody, and patients were treated with it.

Measured with immunoSEQ multiplex PCR; TCRdb has only the in-frame clones, and not every one. The table lists 65,000 to 85,000 clones, roughly 81% of them singletons, with around 2% in the top ten. Germline values: CDR1 MGHRA, CDR2 YSYEKL. The germline V and J ends were trimmed by 0 bases and 0 bases, with 19 bases remaining between them. This CDR3 has 19 amino acids. The sequence came from an adult with an advanced solid tumor such as melanoma, head and neck, liver or kidney cancer. The chain joins TRBV4-1 to TRBJ2-3; perhaps TRBD2 as D (6 bases). The sample in question was CD4+ or CD8+ T cells sorted from blood, obtained in a trial of the OX40 agonist ivuxolimab. CDR3 residues: CASSQDPAGLYESTDTQYF. As DNA, the CDR3 is TGCGCCAGCAGCCAAGATCCGGCGGGGCTTTATGAAAGCACAGATACGCAGTATTTT.